The 20 T cell receptor beta chains reported below all come from one sample, sequenced in a study of T cells in Graves' hyperthyroidism and ophthalmopathy. TCR beta CDR3 region amplification was performed from RNA transcripts. HTBI primers were employed in a first-round RT-PCR of the TCR CDR3. TCRdb reanalysed the multiplex PCR reads using MiXCR and keeps one entry per CDR3 protein. The sample contains some 270,000 distinct CDR3 sequences, more than 10% of which appear only once. The specimen sequenced was blood. These receptors all stem from a woman in her 30s with Graves' hyperthyroidism that later progressed to Graves' ophthalmopathy.

The J gene is TRBJ2-1, the V gene TRBV9; tentative D call: TRBD1 (7 bases). The length of the CDR3 is 17 residues. Trimming stripped 3 bases from V and 7 bases from J, with 23 bases between. Germline V gene sequence: CDR1 SGDLS, CDR2 YYNGEE. Written as DNA, the CDR3 is TGTGCCAGCAGCGCTAGAAGGGGGCGGCCCGCGGGGAATGAGCAGTTCTTC. Encoded protein: CASSARRGRPAGNEQFF.

There are many counts of this clonotype. The chain employs TRBV2 and TRBJ2-7; the D gene is possibly TRBD2 (5 bases). The CDR3 spans 13 residues. From germline, CDR1 is SNHLY and CDR2 FYNNEI. The germline V and J ends were trimmed by 10 bases and 7 bases, with 20 bases remaining between them. CDR3 bases: TGTGCCATCTTGTCCCTAGCATCGGGGGAGCAGTACTTC. Amino acids: CAILSLASGEQYF. Looking up the rest from reference TRBV2 and TRBJ2-7 gives the full variable domain: EPEVTQTPSHQVTQMGQEVILRCVPISNHLYFYWYRQILGQKVEFLVSFYNNEISEKSEIFDDQFSVERPDGSNFTLKIRSTKLEDSAMYFCAILSLASGEQYFGPGTRLTVT.

This chain uses TRBV4-2 with TRBJ2-2; 8 nucleotides align to TRBD2. The CDR3 runs to 16 residues. Trimming at V came to 0 bases and at J to 6 bases, leaving 6 bases not matched to a gene. CDR1 is LGHNA, CDR2 YNFKEQ, per germline. CDR3 in amino acids: CASSQESGSRAGELFF. The CDR3 region has the DNA TGTGCCAGCAGCCAAGAAAGCGGGAGTCGGGCCGGGGAGCTGTTTTTT.

This clonotype has at least ten counts. The chain has TRBV2 and TRBJ2-7; the D is unclear. This CDR3 region has 11 residues. Trimming stripped 2 bases from V and 12 bases from J, with 11 bases between. The germline V gene has CDR1 SNHLY and CDR2 FYNNEI. Here the CDR3 DNA reads TGTGCCAGCAGTGAATTGTCGCAGCCGTACTTC. Amino acids: CASSELSQPYF.

Notes on this clonotype: A much larger clone differs from this one at a single base, so this may be a read error. CDR3 protein: CASSVNYSSNQPQHF. In DNA, the CDR3 is TGTGCCAGCAGTGTGAACTATTCTAGCAATCAGCCCCAGCATTTT. V gene TRBV9 combines with J gene TRBJ1-5; D unclear. Deletions cut 5 bases from V and 0 bases from J, with 12 bases between. The germline gives CDR1 SGDLS, CDR2 YYNGEE. The CDR3 runs to 15 residues.

At least ten counts were recorded for this clonotype. The V call is TRBV10-3, the J call TRBJ2-5; 8 bases map to TRBD2. CDR1 and CDR2 (germline): ENHRY, SYGVKD. J gave up 2 bases and V 2 bases, and 1 base lay outside the gene matches. This CDR3 has 14 amino acids. The CDR3 reads CAISETSGQETQYF. CDR3 DNA: TGTGCCATCAGTGAGACTAGCGGACAAGAGACCCAGTACTTC.

This clonotype was seen at least ten times. The chain joins TRBV28 to TRBJ2-7; a possible D gene is TRBD2 (7 bases). This CDR3 is built from 15 residues. V lost 4 bases and J 5 bases, leaving 18 bases between the germline ends. CDR1 MDHEN and CDR2 SYDVKM come from the germline V gene. The CDR3 protein is CASSSPGEGLNEQYF. In nucleotides, the CDR3 is TGTGCCAGCAGTTCTCCAGGGGAGGGCCTAAACGAGCAGTACTTC. The full variable domain, rest sourced from reference TRBV28 and TRBJ2-7, is DVKVTQSSRYLVKRTGEKVFLECVQDMDHENMFWYRQDPGLGLRLIYFSYDVKMKEKGDIPEGYSVSREKKERFSLILESASTNQTSMYLCASSSPGEGLNEQYFGPGTRLTVT.

The J gene is TRBJ1-4, the V gene TRBV30; tentatively, D is TRBD1 (5 bases). Germline V CDR1 and CDR2: GTSNPN, SVGIG (reference sequence). CDR3 length: 14 amino acids. V was shortened by 0 bases and J by 4 bases, with 9 bases between the two germline ends. The CDR3 DNA reads TGTGCCTGGAGTGTGGGACCGGGTAATGAAAAACTGTTTTTT. Encoded protein: CAWSVGPGNEKLFF.

The chain links TRBV6-2 or TRBV6-3 to TRBJ2-5; TRBD2 is a possible D gene (7 bases). This CDR3 is 15 amino acids long. Germline V gives CDR1 MNHEY, CDR2 SVGEGT. V was pared by 8 bases and J by 5 bases, with 21 bases between. The CDR3 nucleotides are TGTGCCAGCGGAAGAGGGGGGGGGGCCTTGGAGACCCAGTACTTC. Protein sequence: CASGRGGGALETQYF.

Many counts were recorded for this clonotype. The genes are TRBV12-3 or TRBV12-4 and TRBJ2-1; D may correspond to TRBD1 or TRBD2 (5 bases each). This CDR3 has 14 amino acids. With 5 bases removed from V and 3 bases from J, the gap between germline ends came to 11 bases. CDR3 nucleotides: TGTGCCAGCAGTCAGGGTCGGGACTACAATGAGCAGTTCTTC. Protein product: CASSQGRDYNEQFF.

About this clonotype: A much larger clone lies one base from this, so it may be a read error. V and J are TRBV6-1 and TRBJ1-5; no reliable D call. Trimming left V 8 bases short and J 4 bases short, with 24 bases between. This CDR3 has 17 residues. Germline CDR1 and CDR2: MNHNS and SASEGT. CDR3 sequence reads: CASGVTLFKADNQPQHF. The CDR3 nucleotides are TGTGCCAGCGGTGTTACCCTTTTCAAAGCCGATAATCAGCCCCAGCATTTT.

V is TRBV29-1 and J is TRBJ1-2; D ambiguous. Germline V gene sequence: CDR1 SQVTM, CDR2 ANQGSEA. V lost 8 bases and J lost 4, with 17 bases in between. The CDR3 extends over 13 amino acids. CDR3 nucleotides: TGCAGCTCGGACCCCGAAGGAGCCTATGGCTACACCTTC. This translates into CSSDPEGAYGYTF.

Many counts were recorded for this clonotype. V is TRBV6-2 or TRBV6-3 and J is TRBJ2-3; maybe TRBD2 (5 bases). The CDR3 is 15 residues long. V lost 6 bases, J lost 2 bases, and 15 bases lay in between. The V gene's germline CDR1 is MNHEY and CDR2 SVGEGT. The CDR3 here is CASSLLGLTTDTQYF. The CDR3 nucleotides are TGTGCCAGCAGCCTGCTTGGACTTACCACAGATACGCAGTATTTT.

This clonotype was seen only a few times. The chain has TRBV19 and TRBJ1-2; D is possibly TRBD1 (5 bases). Germline CDR1 and CDR2: LNHDA and SQIVND (reference sequence). Trimming removed 5 bases at V and 3 bases at J, with 13 bases between. CDR3 size: 14 residues. CDR3 in amino acids: CASSQAAGYYGYTF. In DNA form, the CDR3 reads TGTGCCAGTAGTCAGGCCGCAGGGTACTATGGCTACACCTTC.

This clonotype was observed at least ten times. The DNA for the CDR3 is TGTGCCAGCAGATCCCTGACCTCCTACGAGCAGTACTTC. It translates to CASRSLTSYEQYF. This sequence joins TRBV6-1 and TRBJ2-7, with unresolved D. Trimming left V 6 bases short and J 0 bases short, with 9 bases between. Per germline, CDR1 MNHNS and CDR2 SASEGT. This CDR3 spans 13 amino acids.

This clonotype was counted at least ten times. The chain links TRBV7-8 to TRBJ1-4; TRBD1 matches 7 bases. Germline V gene lookup returns CDR1 SGHVS and CDR2 FQNEAQ. The CDR3 is 15 amino acids. Losses at the gene ends were 10 bases for V and 5 bases for J; bases not matched to a gene: 13. CDR3 in DNA: TGTGCCATCCGTAGGGACAGCTTGGGGAATGAAAAACTGTTTTTT. This codes for CAIRRDSLGNEKLFF.

This clonotype showed up many times. V gene TRBV5-1 combines with J gene TRBJ1-2; D uncertain. Trimming took off 0 bases at V and 7 bases at J, with 13 bases between the two ends. The CDR3 loop spans 14 amino acids. Germline V gene sequence: CDR1 SGHRS, CDR2 YFSETQ. The CDR3 DNA reads TGCGCCAGCAGCTTGGATCCCGCAGCTACTGGCTACACCTTC. Translating it yields CASSLDPAATGYTF.

At least ten counts were recorded for this clonotype. The chain links TRBV7-6 to TRBJ2-5; D is possibly TRBD1 (5 bases). This CDR3 region has 14 residues. Germline V gives CDR1 SGHVS, CDR2 FNYEAQ. Between the trimmed V and J ends, which lost 0 bases and 5 bases, there was a span of 10 bases. CDR3 amino acids: CASSLADSRETQYF. As DNA, the CDR3 is TGTGCCAGCAGCTTAGCAGACAGTCGGGAGACCCAGTACTTC.

This clonotype was counted ten times or more. This chain connects TRBV18 to TRBJ2-7; possibly TRBD1 for D (5 bases). This CDR3 has 12 amino acids. The V end lost 2 bases, the J end lost 6 bases, and 8 bases lay between the germline ends. The V gene's germline CDR1 is KGHSH and CDR2 LQKENI. CDR3 in DNA: TGTGCCAGCTCACCAACAAGGGGCGAGCAGTACTTC. Translated: CASSPTRGEQYF.

The table lists this clonotype with many counts. This chain connects TRBV5-8 to TRBJ1-1; 10 nucleotides match TRBD1. The CDR3 runs 13 residues. Germline assignment: CDR1 SGHTS and CDR2 YDEGEE. The V gene end was trimmed by 5 bases and the J gene end by 6 bases; junction bases not matched to a gene: 4. CDR3 residues: CASSRQGAAEAFF. The CDR3 coding sequence is TGTGCCAGCAGTAGACAGGGGGCCGCTGAAGCTTTCTTT.